This T cell receptor beta chain was identified in a study of PD-L1 blockade in urothelial cancer. Study overall: Patients with male sex and bladder-origin urothelial cancer accounted for about 85% of the roughly 29 enrolled.

Time point defined: peripheral blood 6 weeks after treatment start. Using immunoSEQ multiplex PCR, the repertoire was profiled, and TCRdb retains in-frame clones only, with some absent. The sample carries around 100,000 clones, approximately 89% recorded once. The V end lost 3 bases, the J end lost 0 bases, and 13 bases lay between the germline ends. The CDR3 covers 16 residues. Germline V gene data show CDR1 as LGHNA and CDR2 as YSLEER. The TCR was taken from a man between 60 and 75 years old with urothelial cancer. The chain employs TRBV4-3 and TRBJ2-3; D is perhaps TRBD2 (7 bases). The sample in question was PBMCs, obtained around atezolizumab (anti-PD-L1) treatment. CDR3: CASSHGGGQSTDTQYF. CDR3 in DNA: TGCGCCAGCAGCCATGGGGGGGGGCAAAGCACAGATACGCAGTATTTT.